This paragraph covers one TCR beta chain sequence. These data belong to a study of blood T cell repertoires in COVID-19. Clones were sequenced by immunoSEQ multiplex PCR, and TCRdb holds only the in-frame ones, with some missing. The sample holds about 350,000 clones, approximately 84% seen once. Germline trimming cut 3 bases from V and 4 bases from J; bases unmatched to any gene: 4. The CDR3 extends over 15 amino acids. Germline values: CDR1 SGHRS, CDR2 YFSETQ. Material: PBMCs or T cells enriched from blood (not recorded which). The chain has TRBV5-1 and TRBJ1-5, with 10 nucleotides matching TRBD1. The clonotype originates from a woman aged 25 to 39 who had recovered from COVID-19. CDR3 bases: TGCGCCAGCAGCTCGACAGGGGGCTCTAATCAGCCCCAGCATTTT. Translation gives CASSSTGGSNQPQHF.